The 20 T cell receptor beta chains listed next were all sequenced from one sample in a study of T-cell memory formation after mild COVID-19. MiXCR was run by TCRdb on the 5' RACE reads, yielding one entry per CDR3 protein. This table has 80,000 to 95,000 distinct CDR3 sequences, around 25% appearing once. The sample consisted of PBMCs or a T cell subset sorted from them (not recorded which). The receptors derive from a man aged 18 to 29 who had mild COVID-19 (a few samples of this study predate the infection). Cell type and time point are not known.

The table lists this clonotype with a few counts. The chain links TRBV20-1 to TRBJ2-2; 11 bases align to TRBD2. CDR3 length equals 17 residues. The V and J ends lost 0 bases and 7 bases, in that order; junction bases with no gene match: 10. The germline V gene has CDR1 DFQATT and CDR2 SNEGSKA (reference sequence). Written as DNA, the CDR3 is TGCAGTGCTAGAGATCGGGATAGCGGGGGGGCGGACGGGGAGCTGTTTTTT. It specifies CSARDRDSGGADGELFF.

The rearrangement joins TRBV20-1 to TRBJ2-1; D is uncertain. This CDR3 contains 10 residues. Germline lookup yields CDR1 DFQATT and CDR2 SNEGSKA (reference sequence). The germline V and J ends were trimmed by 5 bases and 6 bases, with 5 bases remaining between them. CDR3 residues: CSAWGNEQFF. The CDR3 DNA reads TGCAGTGCTTGGGGCAATGAGCAGTTCTTC.

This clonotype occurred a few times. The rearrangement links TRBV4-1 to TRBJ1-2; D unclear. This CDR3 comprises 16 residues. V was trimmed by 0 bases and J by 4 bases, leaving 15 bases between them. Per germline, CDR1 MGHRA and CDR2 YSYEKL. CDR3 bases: TGCGCCAGCAGCCAAGACTCACGGGAACTGAGCTATGGCTACACCTTC. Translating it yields CASSQDSRELSYGYTF.

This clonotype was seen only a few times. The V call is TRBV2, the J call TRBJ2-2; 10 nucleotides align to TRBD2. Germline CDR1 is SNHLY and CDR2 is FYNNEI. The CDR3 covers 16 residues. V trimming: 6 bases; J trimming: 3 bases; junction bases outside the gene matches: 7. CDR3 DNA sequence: TGTGCCAGCAGAGTAGCGGGGGGATCCTACACCGGGGAGCTGTTTTTT. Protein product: CASRVAGGSYTGELFF.

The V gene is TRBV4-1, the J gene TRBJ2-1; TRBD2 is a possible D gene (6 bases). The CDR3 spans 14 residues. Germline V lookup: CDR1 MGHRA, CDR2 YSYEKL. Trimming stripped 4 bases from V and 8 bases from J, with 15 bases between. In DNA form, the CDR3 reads TGCGCCAGCAGCCGAGCCCCGGGGGTCGATGAGCAGTTCTTC. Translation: CASSRAPGVDEQFF.

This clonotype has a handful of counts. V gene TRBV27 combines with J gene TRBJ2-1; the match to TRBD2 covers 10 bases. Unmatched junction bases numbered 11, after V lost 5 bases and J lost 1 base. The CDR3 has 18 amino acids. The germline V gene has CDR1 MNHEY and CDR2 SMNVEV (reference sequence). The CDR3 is CASSERGGESLSYNEQFF. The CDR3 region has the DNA TGTGCCAGCAGTGAGCGGGGGGGCGAATCCCTATCCTACAATGAGCAGTTCTTC.

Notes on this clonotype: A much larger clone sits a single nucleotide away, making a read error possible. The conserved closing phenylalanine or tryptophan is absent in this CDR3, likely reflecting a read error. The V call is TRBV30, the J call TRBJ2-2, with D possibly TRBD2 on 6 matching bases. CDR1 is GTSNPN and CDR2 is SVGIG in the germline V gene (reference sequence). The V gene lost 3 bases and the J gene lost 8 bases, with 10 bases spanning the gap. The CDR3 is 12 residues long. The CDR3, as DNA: TGTGCCTGGAGGAACGGGGGTGGGGAGCTGTTTTTG. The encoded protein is CAWRNGGGELFL.

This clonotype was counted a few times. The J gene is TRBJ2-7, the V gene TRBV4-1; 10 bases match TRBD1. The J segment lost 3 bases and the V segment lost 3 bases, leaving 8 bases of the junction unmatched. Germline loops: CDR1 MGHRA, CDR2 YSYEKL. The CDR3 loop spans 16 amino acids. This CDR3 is CASSQAGTGAIYEQYF. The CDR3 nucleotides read TGCGCCAGCAGCCAGGCCGGGACAGGGGCCATCTACGAGCAGTACTTC.

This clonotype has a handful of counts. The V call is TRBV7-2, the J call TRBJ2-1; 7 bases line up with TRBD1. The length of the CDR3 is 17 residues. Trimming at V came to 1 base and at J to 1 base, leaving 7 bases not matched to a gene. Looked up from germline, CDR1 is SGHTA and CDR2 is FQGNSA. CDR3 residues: CASSLGLGDRSYNEQFF. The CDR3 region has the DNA TGTGCCAGCAGCTTAGGTCTGGGGGACAGATCCTACAATGAGCAGTTCTTC.

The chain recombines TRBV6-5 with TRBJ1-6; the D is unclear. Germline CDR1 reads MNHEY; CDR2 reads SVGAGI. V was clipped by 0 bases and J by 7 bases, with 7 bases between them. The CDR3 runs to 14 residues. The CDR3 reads CASSYSGRNSPLHF. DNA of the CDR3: TGTGCCAGCAGTTACTCAGGGAGGAATTCACCCCTCCACTTT.

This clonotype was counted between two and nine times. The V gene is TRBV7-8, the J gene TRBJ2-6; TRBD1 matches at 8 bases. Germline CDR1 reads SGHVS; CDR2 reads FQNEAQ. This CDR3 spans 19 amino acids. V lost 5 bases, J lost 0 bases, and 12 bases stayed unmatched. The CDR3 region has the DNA TGTGCCAGCAGCCAGGCGTTTGGGACAGGCTTCTCTGGGGCCAACGTCCTGACTTTC. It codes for CASSQAFGTGFSGANVLTF.

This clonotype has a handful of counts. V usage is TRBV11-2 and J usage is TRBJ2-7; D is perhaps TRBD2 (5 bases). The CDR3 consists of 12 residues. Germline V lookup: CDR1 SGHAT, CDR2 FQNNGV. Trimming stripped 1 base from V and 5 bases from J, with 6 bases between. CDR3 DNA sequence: TGTGCCAGCAGCTTAGGGAGGAACGAGCAGTACTTC. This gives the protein CASSLGRNEQYF.

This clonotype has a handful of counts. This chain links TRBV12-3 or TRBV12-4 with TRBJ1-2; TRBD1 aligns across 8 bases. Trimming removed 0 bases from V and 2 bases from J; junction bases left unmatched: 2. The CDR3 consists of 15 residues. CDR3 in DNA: TGTGCCAGCAGTTTAGCGGACAGGGAAAACTATGGCTACACCTTC. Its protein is CASSLADRENYGYTF.

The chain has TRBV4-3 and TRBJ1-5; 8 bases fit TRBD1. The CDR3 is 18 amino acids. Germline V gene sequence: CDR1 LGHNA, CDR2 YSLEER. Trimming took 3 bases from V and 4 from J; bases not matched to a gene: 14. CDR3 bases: TGCGCCAGCAGCCATAGATGGATACAGGGGGAACCTAATCAGCCCCAGCATTTT. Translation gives CASSHRWIQGEPNQPQHF.

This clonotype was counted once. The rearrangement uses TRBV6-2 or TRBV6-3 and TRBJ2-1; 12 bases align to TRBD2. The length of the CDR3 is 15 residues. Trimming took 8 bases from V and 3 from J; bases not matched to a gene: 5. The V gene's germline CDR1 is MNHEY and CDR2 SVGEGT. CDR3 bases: TGTGCCAGCTCCGTGACTAGCGGGGGCTACAATGAGCAGTTCTTC. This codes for CASSVTSGGYNEQFF.

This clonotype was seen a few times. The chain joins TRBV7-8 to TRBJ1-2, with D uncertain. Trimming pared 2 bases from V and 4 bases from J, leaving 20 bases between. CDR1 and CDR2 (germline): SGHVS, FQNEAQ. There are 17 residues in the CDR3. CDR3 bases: TGTGCCAGCAGCTTAAGTGTTAGTCAGCCTCCGGCCTATGGCTACACCTTC. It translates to CASSLSVSQPPAYGYTF. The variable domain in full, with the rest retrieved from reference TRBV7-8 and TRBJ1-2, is GAGVSQSPRYKVAKRGQDVALRCDPISGHVSLFWYQQALGQGPEFLTYFQNEAQLDKSGLPSDRFFAERPEGSVSTLKIQRTQQEDSAVYLCASSLSVSQPPAYGYTFGSGTRLTVV.

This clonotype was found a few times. CDR3 nucleotide sequence: TGTGCCAGCAGAGTAGGACAGATTAATGAAAAACTGTTTTTT. Encoded protein: CASRVGQINEKLFF. The chain joins TRBV12-3 or TRBV12-4 to TRBJ1-4, with D tentatively TRBD1 (6 bases). This CDR3 region has 14 residues. Deletions cut 6 bases from V and 4 bases from J, with 12 bases between.

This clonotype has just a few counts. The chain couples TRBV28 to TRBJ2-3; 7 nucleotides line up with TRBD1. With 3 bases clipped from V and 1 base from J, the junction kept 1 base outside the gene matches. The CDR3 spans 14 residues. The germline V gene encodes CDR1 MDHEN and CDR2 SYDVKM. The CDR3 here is CASSLTGRTDTQYF. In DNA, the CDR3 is TGTGCCAGCAGTTTGACAGGGCGCACAGATACGCAGTATTTT.

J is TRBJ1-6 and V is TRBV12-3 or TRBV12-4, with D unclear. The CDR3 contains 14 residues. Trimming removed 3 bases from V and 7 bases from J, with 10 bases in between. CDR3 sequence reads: CASSLAGVNSPLHF. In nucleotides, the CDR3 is TGTGCCAGCAGTTTGGCGGGCGTAAATTCACCCCTCCACTTT.

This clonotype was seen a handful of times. CDR3 sequence reads: CATSRGTGIQPQHF. The DNA of the CDR3 is TGTGCCACCAGCAGAGGGACAGGGATTCAGCCCCAGCATTTT. The J gene is TRBJ1-5, the V gene TRBV15; 8 nucleotides agree with TRBD1. The V gene end was trimmed by 1 base and the J gene end by 6 bases; junction bases not matched to a gene: 2. The CDR3 is 14 residues long. Germline values: CDR1 LNHNV, CDR2 YYDKDF (reference sequence).